The clone carrying this T cell receptor beta chain was found a few times. This entry comes from a study of regulatory T cells in long-lasting Graves disease. Trimming pared 0 bases from V and 0 bases from J, leaving 7 bases between. This CDR3 has 15 amino acids. Germline loops: CDR1 SGHRS, CDR2 YFSETQ. The time point is: newly diagnosed GD, antithyroid drugs for less than 3 months. After RNA was extracted from PBMCs, the TCR library was made from it. Construction of the TCR beta libraries employed iRepertoire HTBI primers in conjunction with Arm-PCR of CDR3 regions. MiXCR, applied by TCRdb to the multiplex PCR reads, yields one record per CDR3 protein. Found here are hundreds of thousands of distinct CDR3 sequences, approximately 13% of them singletons; the top ten hold about 9.1%. In addition, the sample was reused for a study of T cells in Graves' hyperthyroidism and ophthalmopathy. That work adds: Exclusion of patients followed from uncontrolled infection, other autoimmune disease, pregnancy or lactation.

V and J are TRBV5-1 and TRBJ1-5; D remains ambiguous. Sequencing was performed on peripheral blood mononuclear cells (PBMCs), taken at new diagnosis, from a patient treated with antithyroid drugs. The TCR was taken from a man aged 25 to 45 with Graves disease. Written as DNA, the CDR3 is TGCGCCAGCAGCTTGGGTCCAAATAGCAATCAGCCCCAGCATTTT. It specifies CASSLGPNSNQPQHF.